Following are 24 T cell receptor beta chains from one sample sequenced in a study of T cell responses to AZD1222 COVID-19 vaccine. Assay: immunoSEQ multiplex PCR; the TCRdb copy retains only in-frame clones and omits some. The sample yields over 95,000 clones, 85% to 90% seen once. The sequencing here drew on peripheral blood, taken 28 days after the second AZD1222 dose. The receptors shown here come from an adult who received the AZD1222 COVID-19 vaccine.

The CDR3 region is CASSSTAWGRSGNTIYF. The CDR3 DNA follows: TGTGCCAGCAGCTCCACCGCGTGGGGGAGGTCTGGAAACACCATATATTTT. This chain connects TRBV7-2 to TRBJ1-3; weak D call: TRBD1 (5 bases). CDR1 is SGHTA and CDR2 is FQGNSA in the germline V gene. The CDR3 is 17 residues long. With 4 bases removed from V and 1 base from J, the gap between germline ends came to 17 bases.

This rearrangement joins TRBV30 to TRBJ2-2; D ambiguous. CDR3 length: 13 residues. Germline CDR1 reads GTSNPN; CDR2 reads SVGIG (reference sequence). V lost 4 bases, J lost 7 bases, and 13 bases lay in between. DNA for the CDR3: TGTGCCTGGACAAAGTCAATAGGCGGGGAGCTGTTTTTT. Translated, it gives CAWTKSIGGELFF.

The rearrangement links TRBV6-5 to TRBJ2-7; maybe TRBD2 (5 bases). The CDR3 totals 13 residues. The germline V and J ends were trimmed by 5 bases and 3 bases, with 11 bases remaining between them. CDR1 and CDR2 from the germline V gene are MNHEY and SVGAGI. The CDR3 loop reads CASSRESFYEQYF. The CDR3 DNA is TGTGCCAGCAGTCGGGAATCCTTCTACGAGCAGTACTTC.

J is TRBJ1-2 and V is TRBV20-1; a weak D match, TRBD1 (5 bases). Germline CDR1 and CDR2: DFQATT and SNEGSKA (reference sequence). The ends were cut back, 3 bases at V and 3 bases at J, with 11 bases in the middle. The CDR3 is made up of 13 amino acids. The CDR3, as DNA: TGCAGTGCTAGTGACAGCTGGGACTATGGCTACACCTTC. Its translation: CSASDSWDYGYTF.

The rearrangement links TRBV28 to TRBJ2-3; D is unclear. The germline gives CDR1 MDHEN, CDR2 SYDVKM. V gave up 5 bases and J gave up 0 bases, with 6 bases separating them. This CDR3 is 13 amino acids long. The CDR3: CASSLTSTDTQYF. In DNA form, the CDR3 reads TGTGCCAGCAGTCTCACTAGCACAGATACGCAGTATTTT. The whole variable domain, filled in from reference TRBV28 and TRBJ2-3, reads DVKVTQSSRYLVKRTGEKVFLECVQDMDHENMFWYRQDPGLGLRLIYFSYDVKMKEKGDIPEGYSVSREKKERFSLILESASTNQTSMYLCASSLTSTDTQYFGPGTRLTVL.

This chain links TRBV11-2 with TRBJ2-7; 7 bases are a match to TRBD2. The V gene end was trimmed by 4 bases and the J gene end by 5 bases; junction bases not matched to a gene: 8. The CDR3 covers 14 residues. Germline CDR1 reads SGHAT; CDR2 reads FQNNGV. CDR3 nucleotides: TGTGCCAGCAGCTCTGTGGGCGGGAGTAACGAGCAGTACTTC. This gives the protein CASSSVGGSNEQYF.

The chain is built from TRBV7-9 and TRBJ2-7; D remains unclear. Germline loops: CDR1 SEHNR, CDR2 FQNEAQ (reference sequence). The CDR3 loop spans 14 amino acids. Deletions cut 0 bases from V and 0 bases from J, with 6 bases between. CDR3 bases: TGTGCCAGCAGCTTAGCACGGGTCTCCTACGAGCAGTACTTC. The encoded protein is CASSLARVSYEQYF.

This chain connects TRBV6-1 to TRBJ1-5; D remains unclear. V was clipped by 3 bases and J by 0 bases, with 9 bases between them. Looked up from germline, CDR1 is MNHNS and CDR2 is SASEGT. CDR3 length: 15 amino acids. The CDR3 spells CASSDGQYSNQPQHF. For the CDR3, the DNA is TGTGCCAGCAGTGACGGTCAATATAGCAATCAGCCCCAGCATTTT.

This clone has more than one count but fewer than ten. The chain joins TRBV25-1 to TRBJ1-3, with a possible D match to TRBD1 (6 bases). The CDR3 consists of 16 residues. CDR1 MGHDK and CDR2 SYGVNS come from the germline V gene. V lost 6 bases, J lost 1 base, and 16 bases lay in between. In nucleotides, the CDR3 is TGTGCCAGCAGAGAGACAGGTGCCTCATCTGGAAACACCATATATTTT. This sequence encodes CASRETGASSGNTIYF.

This chain links TRBV28 with TRBJ1-4; 7 positions agree with TRBD1. This CDR3 contains 13 residues. The germline gives CDR1 MDHEN, CDR2 SYDVKM. V was clipped by 10 bases and J by 4 bases; unmatched bases: 6. The CDR3 DNA reads TGTGCCACCGAGGGACAGATTAATGAAAAACTGTTTTTT. Translating it yields CATEGQINEKLFF.

The genes are TRBV2 and TRBJ2-7, with D perhaps assigned TRBD1 or TRBD2 (5 bases each). The length of the CDR3 is 17 residues. V was cut by 6 bases and J by 0 bases, with 21 bases left in between. CDR1 is SNHLY and CDR2 is FYNNEI in the germline V gene. CDR3 protein: CASRGDSRDAFSYEQYF. The CDR3 DNA sequence: TGTGCCAGCAGGGGGGATTCACGGGACGCCTTCTCCTACGAGCAGTACTTC.

The chain combines TRBV27 with TRBJ2-2; D gene ambiguous. The CDR3 is 14 residues long. V dropped 3 bases and J dropped 6 bases, with 11 bases sitting between them. Per germline, CDR1 MNHEY and CDR2 SMNVEV (reference sequence). The CDR3 sequence is CASSLNYDAGELFF. In DNA form, the CDR3 reads TGTGCCAGCAGTTTGAACTATGACGCCGGGGAGCTGTTTTTT.

The rearrangement uses TRBV19 and TRBJ1-3; the D is unclear. The CDR3 sequence is 14 residues long. V dropped 5 bases and J dropped 1 base, with 9 bases sitting between them. Germline CDR1 and CDR2: LNHDA and SQIVND (reference sequence). CDR3 bases: TGTGCCAGTAGTGCGAGGGAATCTGGAAACACCATATATTTT. As protein: CASSARESGNTIYF. The full variable domain, in which reference TRBV19 and TRBJ1-3 provide the parts outside the CDR3, is DGGITQSPKYLFRKEGQNVTLSCEQNLNHDAMYWYRQDPGQGLRLIYYSQIVNDFQKGDIAEGYSVSREKKESFPLTVTSAQKNPTAFYLCASSARESGNTIYFGEGSWLTVV.

The CDR3 DNA reads TGTGCCAGCAGCTTCCGGGACAGCATCAATGAAAAACTGTTTTTT. Its protein product is CASSFRDSINEKLFF. The gene calls are TRBV9 and TRBJ1-4; the match to TRBD1 covers 7 bases. This CDR3 contains 15 residues. V gave up 4 bases and J gave up 5 bases; unmatched junction bases: 8. CDR1 and CDR2 from the germline V gene are SGDLS and YYNGEE.

The chain links TRBV20-1 to TRBJ2-7; D remains unclear. Germline V gives CDR1 DFQATT, CDR2 SNEGSKA (reference sequence). This CDR3 region has 11 residues. V lost 0 bases to trimming and J lost 6 bases, with 6 bases between them. This CDR3 is CSAREGLEQYF. CDR3 DNA: TGCAGTGCTAGAGAAGGTCTCGAGCAGTACTTC.

V gene TRBV11-2 combines with J gene TRBJ2-6; 7 bases map to TRBD1. Trimming removed 5 bases from V and 4 bases from J; junction bases left unmatched: 8. CDR3 length: 16 residues. Per the germline V gene, CDR1 is SGHAT and CDR2 is FQNNGV. Here the CDR3 DNA reads TGTGCCAGCAGCCCCCTTACAGGGGCCGGGGCCAACGTCCTGACTTTC. Translated, it gives CASSPLTGAGANVLTF.

The chain couples TRBV6-5 to TRBJ1-3; the match to TRBD1 covers 7 bases. Germline-derived CDR1 and CDR2 are MNHEY and SVGAGI. The CDR3 extends over 15 amino acids. V lost 4 bases to trimming and J lost 0 bases; unmatched junction nucleotides: 3. Written as DNA, the CDR3 is TGTGCCAGCAGTTGGACAGGCCGCTCTGGAAACACCATATATTTT. Amino acid sequence: CASSWTGRSGNTIYF.

The gene calls are TRBV2 and TRBJ2-3; D not resolved. Germline CDR1 and CDR2: SNHLY and FYNNEI. V shed 7 bases and J shed 6 bases, with 17 bases lying between them. CDR3 size: 14 residues. CDR3 residues: CASNSGPRADTQYF. The CDR3, as DNA: TGTGCCAGCAATTCCGGGCCAAGGGCCGATACGCAGTATTTT.

CDR3 sequence reads: CASSPSAGSNEKLFF. The CDR3 DNA reads TGTGCCAGCAGCCCCTCGGCGGGGAGTAATGAAAAACTGTTTTTT. The rearrangement links TRBV7-9 to TRBJ1-4; D unresolved. The V gene lost 5 bases and the J gene lost 4 bases, with 14 bases spanning the gap. This CDR3 contains 15 residues. Germline assignment: CDR1 SEHNR and CDR2 FQNEAQ (reference sequence). The full variable domain, rest sourced from reference TRBV7-9 and TRBJ1-4, is DTGVSQNPRHKITKRGQNVTFRCDPISEHNRLYWYRQTLGQGPEFLTYFQNEAQLEKSRLLSDRFSAERPKGSFSTLEIQRTEQGDSAMYLCASSPSAGSNEKLFFGSGTQLSVL.

The CDR3 reads CATSITGDTNEKLFF. The CDR3 DNA reads TGCGCCACCTCTATCACCGGGGATACTAATGAAAAACTGTTTTTT. V and J are TRBV5-1 and TRBJ1-4; D uncertain. V lost 9 bases, J lost 2 bases, and 17 bases lay in between. The CDR3 has 15 residues. From germline, CDR1 is SGHRS and CDR2 YFSETQ. The variable domain in full, completed from reference TRBV5-1 and TRBJ1-4, reads KAGVTQTPRYLIKTRGQQVTLSCSPISGHRSVSWYQQTPGQGLQFLFEYFSETQRNKGNFPGRFSGRQFSNSRSEMNVSTLELGDSALYLCATSITGDTNEKLFFGSGTQLSVL.

This clone was counted only a few times. The chain combines TRBV3-1 (or the pseudogene TRBV3-2) with TRBJ2-7; D is unclear. This CDR3 is built from 12 residues. V gave up 1 base and J gave up 5 bases, with 6 bases separating them. Germline V gene data show CDR1 as LGHDT and CDR2 as YNNKEL (reference sequence). The DNA for the CDR3 is TGTGCCAGCAGCCAAGTTGGCCACGAGCAGTACTTC. Its protein product is CASSQVGHEQYF.

V and J are TRBV7-9 and TRBJ2-5; D is unresolved. Germline V gene lookup returns CDR1 SEHNR and CDR2 FQNEAQ (reference sequence). V dropped 6 bases and J dropped 2 bases, with 16 bases sitting between them. This CDR3 region has 15 residues. The CDR3, as DNA: TGTGCCAGCAGTCTACAGAGAGGAGATCAAGAGACCCAGTACTTC. Translated: CASSLQRGDQETQYF.

This chain uses TRBV24-1 with TRBJ2-5; TRBD2 aligns across 12 bases. Trimming cost V 1 base and J 7 bases; bases outside gene matches: 6. Germline assignment: CDR1 KGHDR and CDR2 SFDVKD. CDR3 length: 16 residues. CDR3 sequence reads: CATSDFPSGRETTQYF. As DNA, the CDR3 is TGTGCCACCAGTGATTTCCCTAGCGGGAGGGAAACGACCCAGTACTTC.

The chain recombines TRBV6-1 with TRBJ1-1; 7 bases fit TRBD1. This CDR3 has 13 residues. V trimming: 2 bases; J trimming: 11 bases; junction bases outside the gene matches: 8. The germline V gene has CDR1 MNHNS and CDR2 SASEGT. The CDR3 loop is CASSEWTGSSAFF. DNA of the CDR3: TGTGCCAGCAGTGAATGGACAGGATCCTCCGCTTTCTTT.